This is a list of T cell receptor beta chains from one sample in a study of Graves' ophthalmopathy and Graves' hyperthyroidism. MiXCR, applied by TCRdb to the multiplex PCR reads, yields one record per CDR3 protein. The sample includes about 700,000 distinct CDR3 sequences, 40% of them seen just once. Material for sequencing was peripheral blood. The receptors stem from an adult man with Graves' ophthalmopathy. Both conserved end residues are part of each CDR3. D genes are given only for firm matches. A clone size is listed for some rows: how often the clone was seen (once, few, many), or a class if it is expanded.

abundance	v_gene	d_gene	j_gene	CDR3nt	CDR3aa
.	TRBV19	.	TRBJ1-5	TGTGCCAGTAGTTCGGGCGAATATAGCAATCAGCCCCAGCATTTT	CASSSGEYSNQPQHF
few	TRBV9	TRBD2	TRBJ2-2	TGTGCCAGCAGCGCCTCATTGGGACTAGCGGTCGGGGAGCTGTTTTTT	CASSASLGLAVGELFF
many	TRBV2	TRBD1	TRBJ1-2	TGTGCCAGCAAAGGGCAGGGGGCTAGGGACTATGGCTACACCTTC	CASKGQGARDYGYTF
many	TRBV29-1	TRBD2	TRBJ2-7	TGCAGCGTTACTAGCGGATCTAACTACGAGCAGTACTTC	CSVTSGSNYEQYF
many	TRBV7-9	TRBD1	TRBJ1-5	TGTGCCAGCAGACGGGACAGTTCACAGCCCCAGCATTTT	CASRRDSSQPQHF
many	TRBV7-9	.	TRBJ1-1	TGTGCCAGCAGCTTAGAGGGGATTGCCACTGAAGCTTTCTTT	CASSLEGIATEAFF
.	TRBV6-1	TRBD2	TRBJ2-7	TGTGCCAGCAGTTACACTAGCGGAATCTCCTACGAGCAGTACTTC	CASSYTSGISYEQYF
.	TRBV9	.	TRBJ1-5	TGTGCCAGCAGCCAAGAGCCCCTATTGGAGCTCAATCAGCCCCAGCATTTT	CASSQEPLLELNQPQHF
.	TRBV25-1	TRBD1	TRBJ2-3	TGTGCCAGCAGCGCCCCAAGGGGGCGATCGAATACGCAGTATTTT	CASSAPRGRSNTQYF
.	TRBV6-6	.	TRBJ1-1	TGTGCCAGCAGTTACTTGAGTAACACTGAAGCTTTCTTT	CASSYLSNTEAFF
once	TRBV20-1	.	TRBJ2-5	TGCAGTGCTAGAAAACTCGGCGACGGAAAAGAGACCCAGTACTTC	CSARKLGDGKETQYF
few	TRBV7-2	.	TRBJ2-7	TGTGCCAGCAGCTTGGGGGCTCTCACCCCCTACGAGCAGTACTTC	CASSLGALTPYEQYF
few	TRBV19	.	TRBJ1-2	TGTGCCAGTAGTATCTTCGGGAGGGAGGCCCCTGATGGCTACACCTTC	CASSIFGREAPDGYTF
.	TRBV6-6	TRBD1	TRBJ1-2	TGTGCCAGCAGTTACTTAGGACAGGGTGGAAAGGGCTACACCTTC	CASSYLGQGGKGYTF
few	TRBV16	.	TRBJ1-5	TGTGCCAGCAGCCTCCGGGGTGCAGGGAGCAATCAGCCCCAGCATTTT	CASSLRGAGSNQPQHF
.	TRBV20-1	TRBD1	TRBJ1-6	TGCAGTGCTAGGGATACAGGGGCGATGTATCTCCACTTT	CSARDTGAMYLHF
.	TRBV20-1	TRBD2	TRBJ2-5	TGCAGTGCAAGGGGGACTAGCGGGAGAGAGACCCAGTACTTC	CSARGTSGRETQYF
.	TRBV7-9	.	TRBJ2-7	TGTGCCAGCAGCTTAGTACCCCCGAGTAGCACAATCTCCTACGAGCAGTACTTC	CASSLVPPSSTISYEQYF
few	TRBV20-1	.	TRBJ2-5	TGCAGTGCTATTAAGAGGGAGACCCAGTACTTC	CSAIKRETQYF
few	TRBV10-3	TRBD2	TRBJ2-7	TGTGCCAGCAGTTACCTAGGGACTAGCGACCACGAGCAGTACTTC	CASSYLGTSDHEQYF
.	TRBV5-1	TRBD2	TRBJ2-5	TGCGCCAGCAGCTCGAGGTGGGGGGGGCAAGAGACCCAGTACTTC	CASSSRWGGQETQYF
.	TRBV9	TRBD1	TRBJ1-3	TGTGCCAGCAGCGTGACGACAGGGGTGGGGAATGGCTACACCATATATTTT	CASSVTTGVGNGYTIYF
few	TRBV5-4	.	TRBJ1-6	TGTGCCAGCAGCTTCACAGGGTACAATTCACCCCTCCACTTT	CASSFTGYNSPLHF
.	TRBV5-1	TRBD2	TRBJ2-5	TGCGCCAGTTGGAGCGGGAGGGAAGAGACCCATTACTTC	CASWSGREETHYF
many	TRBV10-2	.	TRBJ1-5	TGCGCCAGCAGTGTAGGACAGTTTGCTCAGCCCCAGCATTTT	CASSVGQFAQPQHF
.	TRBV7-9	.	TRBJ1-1	TGTGCCAGCAGCTTAGTGCAGGGAATGAACACTGAAACTTTCTTT	CASSLVQGMNTETFF
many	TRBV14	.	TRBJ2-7	TGTGCCAGCAGCCTAGGACAGGGAGGGAACGAGCAGTACTTC	CASSLGQGGNEQYF